This T cell receptor (beta chain) was captured by sequencing in a study of glioma-infiltrating T cells. Details on this clonotype: At one boundary the junction diverges from the germline segment, which might be a read error.

Using RNA template, CDR3s of TCR alpha and beta were amplified with iRepertoire arm-PCR. MiXCR, run by TCRdb on the multiplex PCR reads, gives a single entry per CDR3 protein. This table has approximately 88,000 distinct CDR3 sequences, about 25% appearing once. The specimen sequenced was glioma tissue, nonneoplastic brain tissue, or PBMCs (not recorded which). The clonotype comes from a human donor with low-grade glioma or glioblastoma, undergoing nonglioma brain surgery, or in good health (not recorded which).

CDR3: CAASREPVPGTPQYF. The DNA for the CDR3 is TGTGCCGCCAGCAGAGAACCCGTACCCGGGACTCCGCAGTATTTT. The chain carries TRBV15 and TRBJ2-3, with D possibly TRBD2 on 6 matching bases. Germline V gene lookup returns CDR1 LNHNV and CDR2 YYDKDF (reference sequence). The length of the CDR3 is 15 residues.